This passage covers 12 T cell receptor beta chains from one sample sequenced in a study of T cell repertoires in cytomegalovirus infection. TCRdb itself ran the reads through MiXCR, one entry per CDR3 protein. The table records around 450,000 distinct CDR3 sequences, approximately 31% of them present only once. Sequencing used PBMCs. The receptors shown here come from a human donor in good health (CMV status not recorded). Some clones in this sample may be carry-over from other donors' samples.

The chain employs TRBV7-6 and TRBJ2-5; D possibly corresponds to TRBD2 (6 bases). Germline V lookup: CDR1 SGHVS, CDR2 FNYEAQ. The CDR3 is 13 amino acids. V was clipped by 6 bases and J by 3 bases, with 11 bases between them. CDR3 sequence (DNA): TGTGCCAGCAGAAAGACGGGGGAAGAGACCCAGTACTTC. Its translation: CASRKTGEETQYF.

V and J are TRBV6-5 and TRBJ2-1; 13 bases line up with TRBD2. CDR3 size: 17 residues. V trimming: 6 bases; J trimming: 7 bases; junction bases outside the gene matches: 12. The germline gives CDR1 MNHEY, CDR2 SVGAGI. As DNA, the CDR3 is TGTGCCAGCAGAAATACGGGACTAGCGGGACCAAGAAATGAGCAGTTCTTC. Translation gives CASRNTGLAGPRNEQFF.

V gene TRBV7-2 combines with J gene TRBJ1-5; weak D call: TRBD1 (5 bases). Germline assignment: CDR1 SGHTA and CDR2 FQGNSA. This CDR3 spans 16 amino acids. With 3 bases removed from V and 4 bases from J, the gap between germline ends came to 16 bases. Written as DNA, the CDR3 is TGTGCCAGCAGCTTGTTGGGGACGGGAACAAATCAGCCCCAGCATTTT. Its protein is CASSLLGTGTNQPQHF.

Many counts were recorded for this clonotype. This rearrangement joins TRBV7-3 to TRBJ1-1; D not resolved. Germline V gene lookup returns CDR1 SGHTA and CDR2 FQGTGA. The CDR3 extends over 14 amino acids. The V end lost 2 bases, the J end lost 4 bases, and 11 bases lay between the germline ends. CDR3 sequence reads: CASSLCARVTEAFF. CDR3 sequence (DNA): TGTGCCAGCAGCTTATGCGCCCGGGTCACTGAAGCTTTCTTT.

This clonotype was counted many times. The genes are TRBV7-2 and TRBJ1-5; a weak D match, TRBD1 (5 bases). The CDR3 is 15 residues long. CDR1 is SGHTA, CDR2 FQGNSA, per germline. V shed 5 bases and J shed 1 base, with 12 bases lying between them. CDR3 loop: CASSASGGSNQPQHF. CDR3 bases: TGTGCCAGCAGCGCCTCCGGGGGGAGCAATCAGCCCCAGCATTTT.

Written as DNA, the CDR3 is TGTGCCAGTTCCTCTTGGACGGTCGGTAGCAATCAGCCCCAGCATTTT. Translation gives CASSSWTVGSNQPQHF. The chain has TRBV19 and TRBJ1-5; D is uncertain. V was cut by 8 bases and J by 0 bases, with 17 bases left in between. The CDR3 totals 16 residues. Germline V gene lookup returns CDR1 LNHDA and CDR2 SQIVND (reference sequence).

A few counts support this clonotype. The chain couples TRBV7-2 to TRBJ2-3, with 13 bases aligning to TRBD2. CDR3 size: 16 residues. The V and J ends lost 1 base and 5 bases, in that order; junction bases with no gene match: 3. CDR1 is SGHTA, CDR2 FQGNSA, per germline. CDR3 protein: CASSLELAGGRDTQYF. In nucleotides, the CDR3 is TGTGCCAGCAGCTTAGAACTAGCGGGGGGGCGAGATACGCAGTATTTT.

This clonotype appeared a few times. This chain connects TRBV20-1 to TRBJ2-7, with TRBD1 identical over 7 bases. Germline values: CDR1 DFQATT, CDR2 SNEGSKA (reference sequence). The V segment lost 1 base and the J segment 3 bases; nucleotides outside the gene matches: 3. The CDR3 covers 13 residues. CDR3 DNA: TGCAGTGCTAGAGCAGGGGGAGACTACGAGCAGTACTTC. It codes for CSARAGGDYEQYF.

This clonotype was picked up many times. This chain uses TRBV7-9 with TRBJ2-5, with TRBD1 identical over 9 bases. Unmatched junction bases numbered 0, after V lost 1 base and J lost 0 bases. The CDR3 length is 15 residues. Germline assignment: CDR1 SEHNR and CDR2 FQNEAQ (reference sequence). The CDR3 here is CASSLGDRDQETQYF. The DNA for the CDR3 is TGTGCCAGCAGCTTAGGGGACAGGGACCAAGAGACCCAGTACTTC.

This clonotype was found many times. DNA for the CDR3: TGTGCCAGCAGTTACCCGCGACGGGGGAGCTCCTACAATGAGCAGTTCTTC. Protein product: CASSYPRRGSSYNEQFF. The rearrangement uses TRBV6-2 or TRBV6-3 and TRBJ2-1; weak D call: TRBD2 (6 bases). Trimming took 2 bases from V and 0 from J, leaving 14 bases between them. The CDR3 runs to 17 residues. Germline assignment: CDR1 MNHEY and CDR2 SVGEGT.

V usage is TRBV7-2 and J usage is TRBJ1-2, with D perhaps TRBD1 (5 bases). Germline CDR1 SGHTA, CDR2 FQGNSA. This CDR3 is built from 13 residues. Trimming took 1 base from V and 7 from J, leaving 10 bases between them. The CDR3 region has the DNA TGTGCCAGCAGCTTAGGCAGGGTCAGTGGCTACACCTTC. Translating gives CASSLGRVSGYTF. The whole variable domain, remainder taken from reference TRBV7-2 and TRBJ1-2, is GAGVSQSPSNKVTEKGKDVELRCDPISGHTALYWYRQSLGQGLEFLIYFQGNSAPDKSGLPSDRFSAERTGGSVSTLTIQRTQQEDSAVYLCASSLGRVSGYTFGSGTRLTVV.

The chain carries TRBV7-9 and TRBJ2-5; 9 nucleotides agree with TRBD2. The V segment lost 2 bases and the J segment 4 bases; nucleotides outside the gene matches: 8. The germline gives CDR1 SEHNR, CDR2 FQNEAQ (reference sequence). This CDR3 region has 16 residues. The DNA for the CDR3 is TGTGCCAGCAGCTTAAGTACTAGCGGGCAGAGAGAGACCCAGTACTTC. It translates to CASSLSTSGQRETQYF.